This T cell receptor beta chain comes out of a study of beta chain features in type 1 diabetes. V lost 4 bases and J lost 5, with 16 bases in between. This CDR3 has 15 residues. Germline CDR1 reads SGDLS; CDR2 reads YYNGEE. Investigators reverse transcribed all isolated RNA, so they sequenced expressed TCRB transcripts. The protocol was immunoSEQ multiplex PCR, while the TCRdb copy is restricted to in-frame clones and leaves out a portion. The sample has 250,000 to 350,000 clones; around 10% are singletons. Comments on this clone: The antigen is undetermined.

Study-level results: The naive, central memory and Treg TCRB repertoires showed an apparent similarity that was greater among patients than among healthy donors.

V and J are TRBV9 and TRBJ2-1; TRBD1 might be the D (6 bases). This receptor was taken from a woman aged 25 to 39 in good health. The material sequenced was naive CD4+ T cells from blood. Written as DNA, the CDR3 is TGTGCCAGCAGCCGCTTGGACAGCCGAAACAATGAGCAGTTCTTC. It yields the protein CASSRLDSRNNEQFF.